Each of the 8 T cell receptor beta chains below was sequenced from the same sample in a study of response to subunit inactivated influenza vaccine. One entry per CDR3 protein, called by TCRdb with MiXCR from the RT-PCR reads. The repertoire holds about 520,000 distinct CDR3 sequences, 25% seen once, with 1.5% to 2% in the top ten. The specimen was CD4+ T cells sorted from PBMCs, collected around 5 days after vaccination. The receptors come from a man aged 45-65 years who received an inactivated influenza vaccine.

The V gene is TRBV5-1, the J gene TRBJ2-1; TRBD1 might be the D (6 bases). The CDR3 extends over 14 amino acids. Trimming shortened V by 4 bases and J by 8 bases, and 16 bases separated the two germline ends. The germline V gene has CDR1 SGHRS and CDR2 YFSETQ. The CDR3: CASSQAHRADEQFF. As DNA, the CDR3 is TGCGCCAGCAGCCAGGCGCACAGGGCAGATGAGCAGTTCTTC.

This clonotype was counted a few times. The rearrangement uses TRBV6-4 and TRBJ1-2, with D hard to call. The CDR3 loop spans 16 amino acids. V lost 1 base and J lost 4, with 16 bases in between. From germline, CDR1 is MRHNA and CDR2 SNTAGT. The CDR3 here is CASSDWAPRPTYGYTF. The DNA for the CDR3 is TGTGCCAGCAGTGACTGGGCTCCTAGGCCAACCTATGGCTACACCTTC.

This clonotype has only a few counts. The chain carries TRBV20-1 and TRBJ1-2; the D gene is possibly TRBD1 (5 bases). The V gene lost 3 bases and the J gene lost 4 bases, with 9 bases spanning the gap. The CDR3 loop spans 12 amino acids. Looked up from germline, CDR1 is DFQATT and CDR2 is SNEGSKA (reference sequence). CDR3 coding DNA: TGCAGTGCTAGCGGGACCACCTATGGCTACACCTTC. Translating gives CSASGTTYGYTF.

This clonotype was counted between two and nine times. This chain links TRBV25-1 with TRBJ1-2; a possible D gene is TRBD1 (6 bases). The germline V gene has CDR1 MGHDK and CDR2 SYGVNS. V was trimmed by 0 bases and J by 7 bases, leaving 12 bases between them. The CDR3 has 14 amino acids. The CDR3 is CASSEYGGPSGYTF. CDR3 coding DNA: TGTGCCAGCAGTGAATACGGGGGGCCCAGTGGCTACACCTTC.

The CDR3 sequence is CASSFGVAGGSTDTQYF. The CDR3 nucleotides read TGTGCCAGCAGTTTCGGAGTAGCGGGGGGGAGCACAGATACGCAGTATTTT. The V and J genes are TRBV28 and TRBJ2-3, with 11 positions matching TRBD2. Germline-derived CDR1 and CDR2 are MDHEN and SYDVKM. The junction had 5 bases not matched to a gene; V was cut back by 3 bases and J by 0 bases. The CDR3 totals 17 residues.

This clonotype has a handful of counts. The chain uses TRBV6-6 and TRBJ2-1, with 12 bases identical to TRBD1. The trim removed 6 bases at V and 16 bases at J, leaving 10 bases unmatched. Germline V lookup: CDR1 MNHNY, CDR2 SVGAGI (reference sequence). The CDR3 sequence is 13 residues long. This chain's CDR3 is CASSAAPGTGGFF. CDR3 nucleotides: TGTGCCAGCAGCGCGGCCCCAGGGACAGGGGGCTTCTTC.

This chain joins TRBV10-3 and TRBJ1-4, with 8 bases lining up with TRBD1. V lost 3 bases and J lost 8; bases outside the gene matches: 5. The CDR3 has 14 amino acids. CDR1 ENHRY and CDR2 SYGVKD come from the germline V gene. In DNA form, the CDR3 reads TGTGCCATCAGTGACAGGGGGCAGGAAGAAAAACTGTTTTTT. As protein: CAISDRGQEEKLFF.

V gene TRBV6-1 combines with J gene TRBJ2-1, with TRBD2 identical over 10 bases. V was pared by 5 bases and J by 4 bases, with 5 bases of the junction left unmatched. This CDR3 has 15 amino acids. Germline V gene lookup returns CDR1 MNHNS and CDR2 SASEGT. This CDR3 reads CASSQGLANYNEQFF. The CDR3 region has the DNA TGTGCCAGCAGTCAGGGACTAGCGAATTACAATGAGCAGTTCTTC.